Below are 9 T cell receptor beta chains sequenced from a single sample in a study of blood T cells in healthy people across ages. Using a J-beta primer mix together with a sample-barcoded 5' primer, a second PCR was run for roughly 6 to 11 cycles. TCRdb independently ran MiXCR on the 5' RACE reads; one entry per CDR3 protein. The sample lists about 1.4 million distinct CDR3 sequences; approximately 59% were seen once. Specimen: blood. The receptor set was obtained from a man between 18 and 29 years old in good health.

V usage is TRBV5-1 and J usage is TRBJ2-3; D remains unclear. Germline CDR1 reads SGHRS; CDR2 reads YFSETQ. V was trimmed by 3 bases and J by 0 bases, leaving 5 bases between them. The CDR3 loop spans 13 amino acids. CDR3 bases: TGCGCCAGCAGCTCAAAAAGCACAGATACGCAGTATTTT. This gives the protein CASSSKSTDTQYF.

This chain uses TRBV7-9 with TRBJ2-7; D not resolved. CDR1 is SEHNR, CDR2 FQNEAQ, per germline (reference sequence). The V gene lost 5 bases and the J gene lost 3 bases, with 8 bases spanning the gap. The CDR3 spans 12 residues. In DNA form, the CDR3 reads TGTGCCAGCAGCCAACAGAACTACGAGCAGTACTTC. Translating it yields CASSQQNYEQYF.

This clonotype turned up a few times. The rearrangement joins TRBV29-1 to TRBJ2-1, with D possibly matching TRBD1 (5 bases). Trimming took 7 bases from V and 8 from J, leaving 12 bases between them. Germline values: CDR1 SQVTM, CDR2 ANQGSEA. The CDR3 loop spans 11 amino acids. The CDR3 DNA reads as TGCAGCGCCACGGACAACCATGAGCAGTTCTTC. Its translation: CSATDNHEQFF.

The chain couples TRBV6-5 to TRBJ2-7; 9 bases are shared with TRBD1. V lost 2 bases, J lost 4 bases, and 6 bases stayed unmatched. In germline, CDR1 is MNHEY, CDR2 SVGAGI. The length of the CDR3 is 15 residues. The CDR3 nucleotides read TGTGCCAGCAGTTACCAGGGACAGGGCTCTTACGAGCAGTACTTC. It codes for CASSYQGQGSYEQYF.

This clonotype occurred a few times. The chain recombines TRBV14 with TRBJ1-2; unclear D gene. V was shortened by 3 bases and J by 2 bases, with 7 bases between the two germline ends. This CDR3 spans 13 amino acids. The germline V gene has CDR1 SGHDN and CDR2 FVKESK. In DNA, the CDR3 is TGTGCCAGCAGCCAGGTTCAGAACTATGGCTACACCTTC. Amino acid sequence: CASSQVQNYGYTF.

The chain uses TRBV21-1 and TRBJ2-5; the D call in the table, TRBD1, was not verified against the DNA. The closer fit of TRBJ2-7 to the DNA end suggests the J call may be wrong. TRBV21-1 is classified as a pseudogene. The CDR3 is 15 residues long. The CDR3 coding sequence is TGTGCCAGCAGCTCGAGAGGGGGGATATACTACGAGCAGTACTTC. Translated, it gives CASSSRGGIYYEQYF.

This clonotype was seen once. The V and J genes are TRBV12-3 or TRBV12-4 and TRBJ1-1, with TRBD1 as a possible D gene (5 bases). V was cut by 5 bases and J by 5 bases, with 24 bases left in between. CDR3 length: 17 residues. CDR3 DNA sequence: TGTGCCAGCAGTCCCCGGGACTCTGGGGTAACGAGGACTGAAGCTTTCTTT. Translated, it gives CASSPRDSGVTRTEAFF.

The V call is TRBV14, the J call TRBJ1-4; D unclear. The CDR3 is made up of 13 amino acids. V lost 4 bases and J 12 bases, leaving 15 bases between the germline ends. In germline, CDR1 is SGHDN, CDR2 FVKESK. CDR3 protein: CASSREASGELFF. The CDR3 bases are TGTGCCAGCAGCCGGGAGGCGAGCGGGGAACTGTTTTTT.

The rearrangement uses TRBV5-1 and TRBJ2-7, with TRBD1 identical over 9 bases. Germline lookup yields CDR1 SGHRS and CDR2 YFSETQ. This CDR3 has 14 residues. J gave up 1 base and V 7 bases, and 6 bases lay outside the gene matches. CDR3 region: CASGRQGGSYEQYF. CDR3 nucleotide sequence: TGCGCCAGCGGGAGACAGGGGGGTTCCTACGAGCAGTACTTC.